The 18 T cell receptor beta chains listed next were all sequenced from one sample in a study of T cell repertoires in cytomegalovirus infection. These receptors have no known antigen. Each CDR3 protein gets one entry after TCRdb re-called the reads with MiXCR. This table holds about 920,000 distinct CDR3 sequences, around a third found once. Sequencing used cultured CD8+ T cells from PBMCs, obtained from culture after CMV antigen stimulation. These receptors all come from a human donor in good health (CMV status not recorded). Some clones in this sample may be carry-over from other donors' samples.

This clonotype was seen a handful of times. The chain has TRBV28 and TRBJ2-1; 8 nucleotides match TRBD1. The V segment lost 9 bases and the J segment 5 bases; nucleotides outside the gene matches: 6. Germline CDR1 MDHEN, CDR2 SYDVKM. The length of the CDR3 is 13 residues. DNA of the CDR3: TGTGCCAGTGGGACAGGACGAAACAATGAGCAGTTCTTC. Translated, it gives CASGTGRNNEQFF.

This clonotype has only a few counts. The J gene is TRBJ1-1, the V gene TRBV6-2 or TRBV6-3; 11 bases fit TRBD1. Germline loops: CDR1 MNHEY, CDR2 SVGEGT. This CDR3 spans 17 amino acids. V lost 2 bases, J lost 4 bases, and 9 bases stayed unmatched. The CDR3 protein is CASSYPDRGRGGTEAFF. The CDR3 DNA reads as TGTGCCAGCAGTTACCCGGACAGGGGGCGCGGGGGCACTGAAGCTTTCTTT.

This clonotype was recorded many times. The junction does not match germline at one end; this may be a read error. The chain uses TRBV7-7 and TRBJ1-1; unclear D gene. Germline V CDR1 and CDR2: SSHAT, FNYEAQ (reference sequence). There are 13 residues in the CDR3. Here the CDR3 DNA reads TGTGCTAGCAGCTTAGCGGAGGGAAATGAAGCTTTCTTT. This encodes CASSLAEGNEAFF.

This clonotype was picked up a small number of times. The chain recombines TRBV7-3 with TRBJ2-2; 9 positions agree with TRBD1. V gave up 2 bases and J gave up 5 bases; unmatched junction bases: 15. CDR1 is SGHTA, CDR2 FQGTGA, per germline. The CDR3 runs to 19 residues. This CDR3 reads CASSLPSQVGTGRTGELFF. In DNA, the CDR3 is TGTGCCAGCAGCTTACCCTCCCAGGTGGGGACAGGGAGGACCGGGGAGCTGTTTTTT.

A few counts support this clonotype. The CDR3 DNA reads as TGCAGCGTTGTTTCCAGCTCCTACGAGCAGTACGTC. Protein sequence: CSVVSSSYEQYV. The rearrangement links TRBV29-1 to TRBJ2-7; D is unclear. V was trimmed by 4 bases and J by 0 bases, leaving 7 bases between them. Germline CDR1 reads SQVTM; CDR2 reads ANQGSEA. CDR3 length equals 12 residues.

This clonotype was counted many times. The chain links TRBV12-3 or TRBV12-4 to TRBJ2-7; no clear D. Trimming took 3 bases from V and 2 from J, leaving 11 bases between them. The CDR3 totals 14 residues. CDR3 sequence (DNA): TGTGCCAGCAGTTTTCGGGTACGTCCCTACGAGCAGTACTTC. Protein product: CASSFRVRPYEQYF.

With regard to this clonotype: One end of the junction fails to match germline, which may point to a read error. The chain uses TRBV10-3 and TRBJ1-2, with 7 bases fitting TRBD1. The CDR3 extends over 16 amino acids. CDR1 ENHRY and CDR2 SYGVKD come from the germline V gene. This CDR3 reads CAIKGWETGIGYVYTF. Here the CDR3 DNA reads TGTGCCATCAAAGGATGGGAGACAGGGATCGGGTATGTCTACACCTTC.

This clonotype has just a few counts. V gene TRBV12-3 or TRBV12-4 combines with J gene TRBJ1-5, with a possible D match to TRBD1 (5 bases). Trimming removed 8 bases from V and 8 bases from J, with 22 bases in between. This CDR3 spans 15 amino acids. Here the CDR3 reads CASSSTGGGTEPQHF. The CDR3 bases are TGTGCCAGCTCTTCTACCGGGGGGGGTACGGAGCCCCAGCATTTT.

The chain couples TRBV28 to TRBJ2-1; 7 nucleotides match TRBD1. After removal of 3 bases from V and 2 bases from J, the junction contained 10 bases not matched to a gene. The V gene's germline CDR1 is MDHEN and CDR2 SYDVKM. CDR3 size: 17 residues. The CDR3 is CASSFPYGTETYNEQFF. CDR3 in DNA: TGTGCCAGCAGTTTCCCTTACGGGACAGAAACCTACAATGAGCAGTTCTTC.

In its sample, this clonotype was seen a few times. V is TRBV4-3 and J is TRBJ1-1; possible D gene TRBD1, 6 bases. Germline V gives CDR1 LGHNA, CDR2 YSLEER. Trimming cost V 0 bases and J 0 bases, with 11 bases left between them. The CDR3 runs 16 residues. Here the CDR3 reads CASSQDRGQMNTEAFF. Written as DNA, the CDR3 is TGCGCCAGCAGCCAAGACCGGGGACAAATGAACACTGAAGCTTTCTTT.

The CDR3 coding sequence is TGTGCCAGCAGCTTAGGAGGGTGGCAGGGCGGAGGGCTGCGCCAGCATTTT. This translates into CASSLGGWQGGGLRQHF. This chain joins TRBV7-2 and TRBJ1-5; maybe TRBD1 (5 bases). Per the germline V gene, CDR1 is SGHTA and CDR2 is FQGNSA. Between the trimmed V and J ends, which lost 1 base and 12 bases, there was a span of 25 bases. The CDR3 is 17 residues long.

This chain uses TRBV6-5 with TRBJ2-7; 9 nucleotides agree with TRBD2. Germline loops: CDR1 MNHEY, CDR2 SVGAGI. The V and J ends lost 2 bases and 5 bases, in that order; junction bases with no gene match: 4. The CDR3 loop spans 14 amino acids. This CDR3 reads CASSYLAGFDEQYF. The CDR3 region has the DNA TGTGCCAGCAGTTACCTAGCGGGGTTCGACGAGCAGTACTTC.

The chain uses TRBV29-1 and TRBJ2-1; D unclear. CDR3 length: 13 residues. Trimming took 0 bases from V and 10 from J, leaving 13 bases between them. Per germline, CDR1 SQVTM and CDR2 ANQGSEA. CDR3 loop: CSVEDTPFREQFF. The CDR3 DNA sequence: TGCAGCGTTGAAGATACTCCTTTTAGAGAGCAGTTCTTC.

This sequence joins TRBV29-1 and TRBJ1-2; 9 positions match TRBD1. V shed 1 base, J shed 4 bases, and the junction held 7 bases outside the gene matches. Germline CDR1 SQVTM, CDR2 ANQGSEA. The CDR3 is made up of 15 amino acids. The CDR3 region has the DNA TGCAGCGTTGAAGCCCGGGACAGGGCTCCCTATGGCTACACCTTC. Encoded protein: CSVEARDRAPYGYTF.

The chain has TRBV6-5 and TRBJ2-6; weak D call: TRBD1 (6 bases). With 4 bases removed from V and 0 bases from J, the gap between germline ends came to 7 bases. Germline V gene lookup returns CDR1 MNHEY and CDR2 SVGAGI. The CDR3 length is 15 residues. The CDR3 protein is CASSLTGSGANVLTF. The DNA for the CDR3 is TGTGCCAGCAGTTTGACAGGCTCTGGGGCCAACGTCCTGACTTTC.

This clonotype was seen many times. This chain connects TRBV7-8 to TRBJ2-1; D not resolved. The CDR3 totals 17 residues. Trimming removed 1 base from V and 3 bases from J, with 16 bases in between. Germline CDR1 and CDR2: SGHVS and FQNEAQ. The CDR3 here is CASSLGSQVGIYNEQFF. DNA of the CDR3: TGTGCCAGCAGCTTAGGGTCGCAGGTGGGGATCTACAATGAGCAGTTCTTC.

V is TRBV7-4 and J is TRBJ2-7; D unclear. Germline V gene data show CDR1 as SGHVT and CDR2 as SQSDAQ. CDR3 length: 13 residues. Trimming removed 5 bases from V and 0 bases from J, with 8 bases in between. CDR3 protein: CASSHPVSYEQYF. In DNA form, the CDR3 reads TGTGCCAGCAGCCATCCGGTCTCCTACGAGCAGTACTTC. Combining the CDR3 with reference TRBV7-4 and TRBJ2-7 gives the whole variable domain GAGVSQSPRYKVAKRGRDVALRCDSISGHVTLYWYRQTLGQGSEVLTYSQSDAQRDKSGRPSGRFSAERPERSVSTLKIQRTEQGDSAVYLCASSHPVSYEQYFGPGTRLTVT.

The chain employs TRBV28 and TRBJ2-4; D is tentatively TRBD1 or TRBD2 (5 bases each). The germline gives CDR1 MDHEN, CDR2 SYDVKM. The V gene lost 3 bases and the J gene lost 0 bases, with 18 bases spanning the gap. The CDR3 is 18 residues long. This CDR3 reads CASSFLEGPLLAKNIQYF. CDR3 DNA sequence: TGTGCCAGCAGTTTTCTAGAGGGACCGTTACTAGCCAAAAACATTCAGTACTTC.